This TCR beta chain was identified during a study of T-cell memory formation after mild COVID-19. Study as a whole: Largely donor-specific sequence clusters came from a couple of donors.

This clonotype has a count of ten or more. Each CDR3 protein is one row after TCRdb ran MiXCR on the 5' RACE reads. The sample lists about 16,000 distinct CDR3 sequences, around 25% seen once, with roughly three fifths in the top ten. The germline CDR1 and CDR2 sequences are LGHNA and YNFKEQ. CDR3 length equals 14 residues. V lost 4 bases and J lost 6, with 14 bases in between. This sequence was found in a man between 18 and 29 years old who had mild COVID-19 (a few samples of this study predate the infection). Cell type and time point are not known. The sample comprised PBMCs or a T cell subset sorted from them (not recorded which). The chain employs TRBV4-2 and TRBJ2-3; perhaps TRBD2 as D (5 bases). The CDR3 loop is CASSPRPGFDTQYF. CDR3 DNA sequence: TGTGCCAGCAGCCCCCGGCCGGGGTTCGATACGCAGTATTTT.